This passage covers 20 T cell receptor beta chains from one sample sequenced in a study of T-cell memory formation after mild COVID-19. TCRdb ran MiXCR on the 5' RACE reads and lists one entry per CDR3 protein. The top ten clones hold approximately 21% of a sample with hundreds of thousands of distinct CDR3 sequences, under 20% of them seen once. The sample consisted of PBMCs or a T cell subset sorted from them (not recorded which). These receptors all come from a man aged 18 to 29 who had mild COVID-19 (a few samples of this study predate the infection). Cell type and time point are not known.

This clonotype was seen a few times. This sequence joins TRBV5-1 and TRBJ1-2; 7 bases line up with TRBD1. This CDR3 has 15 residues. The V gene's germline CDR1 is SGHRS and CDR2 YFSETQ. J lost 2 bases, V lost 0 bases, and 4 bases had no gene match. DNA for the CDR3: TGCGCCAGCAGCTTGGAGTGGGACAGAAACTATGGCTACACCTTC. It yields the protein CASSLEWDRNYGYTF.

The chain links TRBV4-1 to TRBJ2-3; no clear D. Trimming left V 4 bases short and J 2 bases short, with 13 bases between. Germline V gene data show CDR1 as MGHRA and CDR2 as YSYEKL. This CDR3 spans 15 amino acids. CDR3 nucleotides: TGCGCCAGCAGCCGGGCGGTCGGGTCCACAGATACGCAGTATTTT. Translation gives CASSRAVGSTDTQYF.

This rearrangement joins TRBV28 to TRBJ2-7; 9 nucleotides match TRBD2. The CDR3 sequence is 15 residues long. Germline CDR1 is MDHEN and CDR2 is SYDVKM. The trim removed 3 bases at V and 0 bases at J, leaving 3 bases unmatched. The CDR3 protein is CASSFSGGSSYEQYV. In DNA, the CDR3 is TGTGCCAGCAGTTTTAGCGGGGGAAGCTCCTACGAGCAGTACGTC.

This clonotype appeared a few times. The CDR3 sequence: CASSVELWDEQFF. The CDR3 nucleotides read TGTGCCAGCAGCGTAGAGCTCTGGGATGAGCAGTTCTTC. The chain is built from TRBV9 and TRBJ2-1; no definite D call. Germline assignment: CDR1 SGDLS and CDR2 YYNGEE. The CDR3 totals 13 residues. With 0 bases removed from V and 8 bases from J, the gap between germline ends came to 9 bases.

DNA for the CDR3: TGCGCCAGCAGCTTGGGAGGACAGGGTTGGTACGAGCAGTACGTC. Translated: CASSLGGQGWYEQYV. J is TRBJ2-7 and V is TRBV5-1, with 8 bases lining up with TRBD1. The CDR3 runs to 15 residues. Germline V gene sequence: CDR1 SGHRS, CDR2 YFSETQ. After removal of 0 bases from V and 4 bases from J, the junction contained 6 bases not matched to a gene.

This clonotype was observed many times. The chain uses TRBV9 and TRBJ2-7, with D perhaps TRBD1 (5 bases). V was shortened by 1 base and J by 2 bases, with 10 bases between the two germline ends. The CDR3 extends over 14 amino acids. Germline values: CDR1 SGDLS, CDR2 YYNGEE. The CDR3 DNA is TGTGCCAGCAGCGTACAGGGTGTTCCCTACGAGCAGTACTTC. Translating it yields CASSVQGVPYEQYF. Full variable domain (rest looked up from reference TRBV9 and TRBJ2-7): DSGVTQTPKHLITATGQRVTLRCSPRSGDLSVYWYQQSLDQGLQFLIQYYNGEERAKGNILERFSAQQFPDLHSELNLSSLELGDSALYFCASSVQGVPYEQYFGPGTRLTVT.

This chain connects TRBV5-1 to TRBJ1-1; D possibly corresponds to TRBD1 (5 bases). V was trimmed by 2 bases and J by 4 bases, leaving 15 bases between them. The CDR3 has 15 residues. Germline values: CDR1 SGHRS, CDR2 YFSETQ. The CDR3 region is CASSFSKDSSTEAFF. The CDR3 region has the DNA TGCGCCAGCAGCTTCTCAAAAGACAGCTCCACTGAAGCTTTCTTT.

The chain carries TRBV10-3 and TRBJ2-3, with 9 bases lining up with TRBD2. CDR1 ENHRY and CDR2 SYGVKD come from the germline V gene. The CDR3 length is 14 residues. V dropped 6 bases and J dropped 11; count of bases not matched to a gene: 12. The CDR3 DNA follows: TGTGCCATCAGCGCCGCGGGGGGGCCCGGTAGGCAGTATTTT. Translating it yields CAISAAGGPGRQYF.

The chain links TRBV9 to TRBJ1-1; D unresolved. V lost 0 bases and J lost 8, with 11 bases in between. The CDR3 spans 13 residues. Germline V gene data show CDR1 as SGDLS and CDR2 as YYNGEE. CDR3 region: CASSVVPELEAFF. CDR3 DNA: TGTGCCAGCAGCGTAGTTCCAGAACTGGAAGCTTTCTTT.

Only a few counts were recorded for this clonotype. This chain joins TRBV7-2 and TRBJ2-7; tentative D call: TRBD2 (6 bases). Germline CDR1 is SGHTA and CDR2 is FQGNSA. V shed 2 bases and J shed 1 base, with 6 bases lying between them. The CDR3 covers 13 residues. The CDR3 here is CASSLRESYEQYF. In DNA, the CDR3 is TGTGCCAGCAGCTTACGGGAGTCCTACGAGCAGTACTTC.

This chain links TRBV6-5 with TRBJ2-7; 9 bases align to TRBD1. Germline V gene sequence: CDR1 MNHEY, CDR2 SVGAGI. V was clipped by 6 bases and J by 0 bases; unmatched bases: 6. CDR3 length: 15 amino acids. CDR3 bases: TGTGCCAGCAGCCCGACAGGGGGGACCTCCTACGAGCAGTACTTC. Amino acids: CASSPTGGTSYEQYF.

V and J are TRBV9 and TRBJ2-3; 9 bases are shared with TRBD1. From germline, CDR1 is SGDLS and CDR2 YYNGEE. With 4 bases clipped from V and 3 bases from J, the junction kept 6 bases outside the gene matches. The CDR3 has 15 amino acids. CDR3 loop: CASSPWTGDTDTQYF. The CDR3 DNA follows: TGTGCCAGCAGCCCGTGGACAGGGGATACAGATACGCAGTATTTT.

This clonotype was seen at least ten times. DNA of the CDR3: TGCAGTGCCAACGCCCCCGGGAGTAGCAATCAGCCCCAGCATTTT. As protein: CSANAPGSSNQPQHF. V is TRBV20-1 and J is TRBJ1-5, with D uncertain. Germline values: CDR1 DFQATT, CDR2 SNEGSKA (reference sequence). The CDR3 runs 15 residues. V lost 6 bases and J lost 0, with 15 bases in between.

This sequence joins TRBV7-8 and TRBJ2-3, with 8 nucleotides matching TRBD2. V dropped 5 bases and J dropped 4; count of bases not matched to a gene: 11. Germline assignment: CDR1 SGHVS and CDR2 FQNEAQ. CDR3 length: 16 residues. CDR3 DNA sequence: TGTGCCAGCAGCATAGATCCGGGGGGGCCATCAGATACGCAGTATTTT. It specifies CASSIDPGGPSDTQYF. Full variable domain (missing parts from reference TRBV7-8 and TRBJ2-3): GAGVSQSPRYKVAKRGQDVALRCDPISGHVSLFWYQQALGQGPEFLTYFQNEAQLDKSGLPSDRFFAERPEGSVSTLKIQRTQQEDSAVYLCASSIDPGGPSDTQYFGPGTRLTVL.

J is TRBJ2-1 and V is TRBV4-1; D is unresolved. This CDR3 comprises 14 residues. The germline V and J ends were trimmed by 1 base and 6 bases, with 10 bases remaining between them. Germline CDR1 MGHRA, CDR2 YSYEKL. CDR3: CASSQVFRGNEQFF. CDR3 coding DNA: TGCGCCAGCAGCCAAGTTTTTCGAGGCAATGAGCAGTTCTTC.

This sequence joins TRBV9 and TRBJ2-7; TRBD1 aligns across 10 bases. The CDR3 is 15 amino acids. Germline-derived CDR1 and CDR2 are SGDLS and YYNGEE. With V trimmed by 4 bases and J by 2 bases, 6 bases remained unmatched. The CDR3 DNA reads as TGTGCCAGCAGCCCCGGGACAGGGGCCCCCTACGAGCAGTACTTC. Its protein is CASSPGTGAPYEQYF.

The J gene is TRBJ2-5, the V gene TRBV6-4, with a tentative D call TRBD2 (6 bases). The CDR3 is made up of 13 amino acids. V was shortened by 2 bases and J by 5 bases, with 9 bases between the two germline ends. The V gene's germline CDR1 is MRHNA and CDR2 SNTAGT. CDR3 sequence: CASSDKGRETQYF. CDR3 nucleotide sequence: TGTGCCAGCAGTGACAAAGGGAGGGAGACCCAGTACTTC.

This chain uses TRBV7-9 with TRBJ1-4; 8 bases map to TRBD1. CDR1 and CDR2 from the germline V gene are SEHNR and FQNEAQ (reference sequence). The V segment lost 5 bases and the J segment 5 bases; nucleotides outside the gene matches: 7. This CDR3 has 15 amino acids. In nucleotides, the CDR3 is TGTGCCAGCAGCCCTAGCAGGGGGCGGAATGAAAAACTGTTTTTT. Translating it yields CASSPSRGRNEKLFF.

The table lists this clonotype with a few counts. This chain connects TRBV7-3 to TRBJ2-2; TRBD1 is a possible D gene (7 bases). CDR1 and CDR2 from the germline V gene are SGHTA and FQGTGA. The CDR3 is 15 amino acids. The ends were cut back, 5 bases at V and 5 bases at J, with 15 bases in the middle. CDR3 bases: TGTGCCAGCAGCCTCTGGTCAGGGGGGACCGGGGAGCTGTTTTTT. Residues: CASSLWSGGTGELFF.

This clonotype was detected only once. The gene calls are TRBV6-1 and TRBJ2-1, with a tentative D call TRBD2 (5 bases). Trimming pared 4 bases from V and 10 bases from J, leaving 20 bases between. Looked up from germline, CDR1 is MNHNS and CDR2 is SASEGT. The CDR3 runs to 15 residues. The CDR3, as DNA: TGTGCCAGCAGTGCGGATCGCGGACTCTTGCGGGAGCAGTTCTTC. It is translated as CASSADRGLLREQFF.